What follows is one T cell receptor beta chain and its context. The target antigen is unknown. This specimen belongs to a study of T cell responses to AZD1222 COVID-19 vaccine. Libraries were prepared by immunoSEQ multiplex PCR; TCRdb keeps only in-frame clonotypes and omits some of them. The data contain 150,000 or so clones, about nine tenths of them singletons. Germline assignment: CDR1 SGHAT and CDR2 FQNNGV. The CDR3 is made up of 12 amino acids. V shed 5 bases and J shed 1 base, with 3 bases lying between them. Study findings and constraints: Two doses of AZD1222 preceded a rise in Spike-specific TCR breadth and depth. Clonal diversity was possibly underestimated, and the donors were mostly white British, with more females.

The clonotype comes from an adult who received the AZD1222 COVID-19 vaccine. The source material was peripheral blood, sampled 28 days after the second AZD1222 dose. This rearrangement joins TRBV11-2 to TRBJ1-5; D not certain. CDR3 sequence: CASSPSNQPQHF. The CDR3 DNA is TGTGCCAGCAGCCCGAGCAATCAGCCCCAGCATTTT.